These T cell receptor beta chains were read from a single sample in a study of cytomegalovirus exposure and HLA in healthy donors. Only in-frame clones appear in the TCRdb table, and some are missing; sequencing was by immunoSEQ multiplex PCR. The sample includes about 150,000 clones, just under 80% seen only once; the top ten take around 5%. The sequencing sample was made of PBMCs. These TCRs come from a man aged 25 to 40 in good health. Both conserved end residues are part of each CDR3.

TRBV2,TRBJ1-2,CASSEDNYHYGYTF
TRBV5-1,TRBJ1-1,CASSLAPAGGEAFF
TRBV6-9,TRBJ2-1,CASSLWRSPPNEQFF
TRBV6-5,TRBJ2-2,CASSPGQGLRELFF
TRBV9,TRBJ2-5,CASSDDRRQYF
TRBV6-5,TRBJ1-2,CASSSGQGPSYGYTF
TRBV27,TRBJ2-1,CASSPRLAGPYNEQFF
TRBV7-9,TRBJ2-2,CSSSSPSSGQSAGELFF
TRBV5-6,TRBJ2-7,CASSLLDYKNEQYF
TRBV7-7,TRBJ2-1,CASSFGRGSYNEQFF
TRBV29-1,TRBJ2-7,CSVEQGIAYEQYF
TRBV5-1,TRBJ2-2,CASTGTSANTGELFF
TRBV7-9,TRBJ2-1,CASSGPQFF
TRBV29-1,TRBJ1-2,CSLRNRSGGYTF
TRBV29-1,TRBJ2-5,CSVDWGTRQETQYF
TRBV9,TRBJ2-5,CASSAPRGTVKETQYF
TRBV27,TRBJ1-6,CASTLLAGRDNSPLHF
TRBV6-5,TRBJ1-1,CASRPPSGVRTEAFF
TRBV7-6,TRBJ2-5,CASSSGLAVSQETQYF
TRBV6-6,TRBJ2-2,CASIQLAGVVWGELFF
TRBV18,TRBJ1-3,CASSPGQGARGNTIYF
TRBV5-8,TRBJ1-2,CASSFSGANYGYTF
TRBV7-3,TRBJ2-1,CASSLMGQEIGNEQFF
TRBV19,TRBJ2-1,CASSSQGLVRNEQFF
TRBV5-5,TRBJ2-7,CASSLAGGLAGVELLYEQYF
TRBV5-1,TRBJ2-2,CASRSQGSGGELFF
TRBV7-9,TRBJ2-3,CSSSQRLAGSTDTQYF
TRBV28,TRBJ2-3,CASSLIAIPGDTQYF